This T cell receptor (beta chain) stems from a study of molecular identifiers for immune sequencing clone quantification. MiXCR, run by TCRdb on the PCR reads, gives a single entry per CDR3 protein. The data show about half a million distinct CDR3 sequences, over 20% seen once. As regards this clonotype: The conserved phenylalanine or tryptophan is not found at the CDR3 terminus, so this likely reflects a read error.

The CDR3 sequence is 13 residues long. Germline V lookup: CDR1 LGHNA, CDR2 YSLEER. V shed 2 bases, J shed 7 bases, and the junction held 3 bases outside the gene matches. This sequence was found in a human donor in good health. Some libraries in this study had Jurkat cell RNA spiked in. Material: naive CD8+ T cells from blood, with Jurkat cell RNA spiked in. Subset noted: FACS-sorted CD8+CD4-CCR7+CD45RA+ naive T cells. The J gene is TRBJ2-7, the V gene TRBV4-3, with 9 bases matching TRBD2. CDR3 DNA: TGCGCCAGCAGCCAAATCGCGGGGGGGGAGCAGTACTTA. Its translation: CASSQIAGGEQYL.